The source of this TCR beta chain is a study of Graves' ophthalmopathy and Graves' hyperthyroidism. This CDR3 spans 14 amino acids. Germline V gene sequence: CDR1 MDHEN, CDR2 SYDVKM. V was clipped by 5 bases and J by 6 bases; unmatched bases: 4. As the template, RNA transcripts were used to amplify TCR beta CDR3 regions. The library came from an HTBI-primed first-round RT-PCR and a second-round multiplex PCR. TCRdb redid the calling of the multiplex PCR reads with MiXCR, one entry per CDR3 protein. The repertoire consists of about 620,000 distinct CDR3 sequences, with about 24% occurring once and the leading ten covering roughly 7.4%. Excluded were patients with other autoimmune diseases, uncontrolled infections, pregnancy or lactation. The PBMCs used were ones drawn from 10 ml of fresh peripheral blood. This clonotype was observed many times.

Sequences were obtained from peripheral blood. The clonotype comes from a woman between 18 and 29 years old with stable Graves' hyperthyroidism. Some clones in this sample may be carry-over from other donors' samples. The V call is TRBV28, the J call TRBJ2-2, with TRBD2 matching 9 bases. CDR3 loop: CASSRTSASGELFF. CDR3 coding DNA: TGTGCCAGCAGTCGGACTAGCGCATCCGGGGAGCTGTTTTTT. The full variable domain, rest sourced from reference TRBV28 and TRBJ2-2, is DVKVTQSSRYLVKRTGEKVFLECVQDMDHENMFWYRQDPGLGLRLIYFSYDVKMKEKGDIPEGYSVSREKKERFSLILESASTNQTSMYLCASSRTSASGELFFGEGSRLTVL.